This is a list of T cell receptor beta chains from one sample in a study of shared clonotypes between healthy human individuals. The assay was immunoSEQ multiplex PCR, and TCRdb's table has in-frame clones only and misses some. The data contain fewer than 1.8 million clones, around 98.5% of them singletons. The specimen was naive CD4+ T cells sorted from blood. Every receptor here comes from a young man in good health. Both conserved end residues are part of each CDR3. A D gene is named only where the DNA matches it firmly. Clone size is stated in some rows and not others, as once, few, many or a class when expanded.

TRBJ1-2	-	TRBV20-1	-	CSARERVGYTF	TGCAGTGCTAGAGAGAGGGTTGGCTACACCTTC
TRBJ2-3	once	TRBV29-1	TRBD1	CSVESVQGAPDTQYF	TGCAGCGTTGAGTCGGTTCAGGGGGCTCCGGATACGCAGTATTTT
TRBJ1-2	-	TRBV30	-	CAWNPGIRDGYTF	TGTGCCTGGAACCCCGGGATACGAGATGGCTACACCTTC
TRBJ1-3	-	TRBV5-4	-	CASSFGQPNSGNTIYF	TGTGCCAGCAGCTTTGGCCAGCCCAACTCTGGAAACACCATATATTTT
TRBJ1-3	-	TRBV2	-	CASSVYSGSSGNTIYF	TGTGCCAGCAGTGTCTATTCGGGATCCTCTGGAAACACCATATATTTT
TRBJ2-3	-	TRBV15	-	CATSRDQAAITDTQYF	TGTGCCACCAGCAGAGACCAGGCCGCTATCACAGATACGCAGTATTTT
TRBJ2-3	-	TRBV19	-	CASSHLTDTQYF	TGTGCCAGCAGTCACCTCACAGATACGCAGTATTTT
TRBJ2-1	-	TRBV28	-	CASSPQRRSYNEQFF	TGTGCCAGCAGTCCCCAGCGGCGCTCCTACAATGAGCAGTTCTTC
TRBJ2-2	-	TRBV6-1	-	CASSEVGPGGPGELFF	TGTGCCAGCAGTGAAGTTGGGCCAGGGGGGCCCGGGGAGCTGTTTTTT
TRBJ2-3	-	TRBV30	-	CAWTLGAADTQYF	TGTGCCTGGACCCTCGGGGCAGCAGATACGCAGTATTTT
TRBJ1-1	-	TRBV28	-	CASSLSVGGNTEAFF	TGTGCCAGCAGTTTATCGGTCGGTGGGAACACTGAAGCTTTCTTT
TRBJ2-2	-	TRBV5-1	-	CASSFLGTNTGELFF	TGCGCCAGCAGCTTTTTAGGGACGAACACCGGGGAGCTGTTTTTT
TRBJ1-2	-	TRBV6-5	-	CASSYLDRNYGYTF	TGTGCCAGCAGTTACCTCGACAGGAACTATGGCTACACCTTC
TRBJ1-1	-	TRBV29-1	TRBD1	CSADRGPTYEAFF	TGCAGCGCGGACAGGGGCCCGACCTATGAAGCTTTCTTT
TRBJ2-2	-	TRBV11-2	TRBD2	CASSLAGRTGELFF	TGTGCCAGCAGCTTAGCCGGGAGGACCGGGGAGCTGTTTTTT
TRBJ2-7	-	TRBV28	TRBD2	CASSKRGNYEQYF	TGTGCCAGCAGTAAGCGGGGGAACTACGAGCAGTACTTC
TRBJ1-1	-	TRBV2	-	CASSEASANTEAFF	TGTGCCAGCAGTGAAGCCTCGGCGAACACTGAAGCTTTCTTT
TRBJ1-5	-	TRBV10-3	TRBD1	CAISDYRGDQPQHF	TGTGCCATCAGTGACTACAGGGGAGATCAGCCCCAGCATTTT
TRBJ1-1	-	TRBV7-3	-	CASSLAGNTEAFF	TGTGCCAGCAGCTTAGCGGGGAACACTGAAGCTTTCTTT
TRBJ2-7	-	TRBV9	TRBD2	CASSPLAGASYEQYF	TGTGCCAGCAGCCCTCTAGCGGGGGCCTCCTACGAGCAGTACTTC
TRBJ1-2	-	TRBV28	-	CASSPAGQVGGYDYTF	TGTGCCAGCAGTCCAGCCGGCCAAGTAGGGGGTTATGACTACACCTTC
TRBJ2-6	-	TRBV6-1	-	CASSETGANVLTF	TGTGCCAGCAGTGAAACTGGGGCCAACGTCCTGACTTTC
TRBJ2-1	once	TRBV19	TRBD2	CASSYSGILSYNEQFF	TGTGCCAGTAGTTATAGCGGGATCCTATCCTACAATGAGCAGTTCTTC
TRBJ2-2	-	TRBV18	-	CASSLTGELFF	TGTGCCAGCTCACTCACCGGGGAGCTGTTTTTT
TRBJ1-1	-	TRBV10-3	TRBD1	CAISEDRGYADTEAFF	TGTGCCATCAGTGAAGACAGGGGATATGCGGACACTGAAGCTTTCTTT
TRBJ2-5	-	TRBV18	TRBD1	CASSPGQAIRETQYF	TGTGCCAGCTCACCGGGACAGGCCATCCGAGAGACCCAGTACTTC
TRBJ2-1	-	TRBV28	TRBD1	CASSSRQGANNEQFF	TGTGCCAGCAGTTCTCGACAGGGGGCTAACAATGAGCAGTTCTTC
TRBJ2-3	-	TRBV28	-	CASSSGSTDTQYF	TGTGCCAGCAGTTCCGGGAGCACAGATACGCAGTATTTT
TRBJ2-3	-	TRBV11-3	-	CASSLGGVGTDTQYF	TGTGCCAGCAGCTTAGGAGGGGTCGGCACAGATACGCAGTATTTT
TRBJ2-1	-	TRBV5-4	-	CASSSYSEYNEQFF	TGTGCCAGCAGTTCCTACTCCGAGTACAATGAGCAGTTCTTC
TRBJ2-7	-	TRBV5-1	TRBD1	CASSDLPDRVGNEQYF	TGCGCCAGCAGCGATCTCCCGGACAGGGTGGGAAACGAGCAGTACTTC
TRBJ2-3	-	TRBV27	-	CASSLLGPDTQYF	TGTGCCAGCAGTTTATTGGGCCCAGATACGCAGTATTTT
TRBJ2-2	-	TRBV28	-	CASSPPVPGELFF	TGTGCCAGCAGTCCCCCCGTCCCCGGGGAGCTGTTTTTT
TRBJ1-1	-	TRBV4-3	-	CASSLVGIGGTEAFF	TGCGCCAGCAGCCTAGTAGGAATAGGGGGCACTGAAGCTTTCTTT
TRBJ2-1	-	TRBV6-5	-	CASSYDIVRNEQFF	TGTGCCAGCAGTTACGACATCGTACGAAATGAGCAGTTCTTC
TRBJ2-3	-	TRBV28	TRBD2	CASSSSVPRTSGSLDTQYF	TGTGCCAGCAGTTCTAGCGTTCCCAGGACTAGCGGGAGCCTAGATACGCAGTATTTT
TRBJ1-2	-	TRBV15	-	CATSKNAGVGYTF	TGTGCCACCAGCAAAAACGCAGGGGTTGGCTACACCTTC
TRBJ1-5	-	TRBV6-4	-	CASSATGASNQPQHF	TGTGCCAGCAGCGCCACGGGGGCGAGCAATCAGCCCCAGCATTTT
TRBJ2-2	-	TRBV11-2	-	CASSLVWRGAGTGELFF	TGTGCCAGCAGCTTAGTTTGGAGGGGTGCGGGCACCGGGGAGCTGTTTTTT
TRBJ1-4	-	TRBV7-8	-	CASSLDRTATNEKLFF	TGTGCCAGCAGCCTAGATCGGACAGCAACTAATGAAAAACTGTTTTTT
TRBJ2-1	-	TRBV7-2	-	CASRETVRDLYYNEQFF	TGTGCCAGCAGAGAGACGGTACGGGACTTGTACTACAATGAGCAGTTCTTC
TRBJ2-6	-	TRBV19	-	CASLPLGSGANVLTF	TGTGCCAGTCTACCCTTAGGCTCTGGGGCCAACGTCCTGACTTTC
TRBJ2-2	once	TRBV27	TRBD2	CASSSLSTSGTTGELFF	TGTGCCAGCAGTTCCCTCTCGACTAGCGGGACCACCGGGGAGCTGTTTTTT
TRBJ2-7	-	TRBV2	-	CASRVFSYEQYF	TGTGCCAGCAGGGTATTTTCCTACGAGCAGTACTTC
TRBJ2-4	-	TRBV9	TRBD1	CASSRGTGQGIQYF	TGTGCCAGCAGCAGGGGGACAGGTCAGGGCATTCAGTACTTC
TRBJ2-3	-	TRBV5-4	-	CASTQAGADTQYF	TGTGCCAGCACCCAGGCGGGCGCAGATACGCAGTATTTT
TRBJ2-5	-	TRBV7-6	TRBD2	CASSLRARGGETQYF	TGTGCCAGCAGCTTAAGAGCGCGGGGGGGAGAGACCCAGTACTTC
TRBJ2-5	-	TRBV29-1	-	CSVEGLGETQYF	TGCAGCGTTGAAGGACTAGGGGAGACCCAGTACTTC
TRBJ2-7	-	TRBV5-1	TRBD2	CATISSGLKPYEQYF	TGCGCCACCATCTCTAGCGGGCTCAAACCCTACGAGCAGTACTTC
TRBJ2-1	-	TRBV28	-	CASSNTGPQSYNEQFF	TGTGCCAGCAGTAACACCGGGCCTCAATCCTACAATGAGCAGTTCTTC
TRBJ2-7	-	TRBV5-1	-	CASTRDSSSYEQYF	TGCGCCAGCACCCGGGACTCGAGCTCCTACGAGCAGTACTTC
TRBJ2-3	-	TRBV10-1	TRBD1	CASSEGRTGSTDTQYF	TGCGCCAGCAGTGAGGGCCGGACAGGTAGCACAGATACGCAGTATTTT
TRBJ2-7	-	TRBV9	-	CASSSRDGPYEQYF	TGTGCCAGCAGCTCGCGGGACGGACCATACGAGCAGTACTTC